These T cell receptor beta chains were read from a single sample in a study of CD8 T cells in Susac syndrome. MiXCR, applied by TCRdb to the immunoSEQ multiplex PCR reads, yields one record per CDR3 protein. Seen here are 180,000 or so distinct CDR3 sequences, just under 95% observed once, and the top ten hold 0.099%. Sequenced: CD4+ T cells from PBMCs. The source is a human donor with Susac syndrome. Each CDR3 is given with its conserved first and last residue. D genes are given only for firm matches. Clone size is given for some rows only: seen once, a few or many times, or a class if the clone is expanded.

CDR3 DNA,CDR3 protein,D gene,J gene,V gene,clone size
TGTGCCACCAGTGATTTGACAGGGTCTCAAGAGACCCAGTACTTC,CATSDLTGSQETQYF,.,TRBJ2-5,TRBV24-1,.
TGTACCAGCAGTCAGGCGGGACAGGGGGCCTACGAGCAGTACTTC,CTSSQAGQGAYEQYF,TRBD1,TRBJ2-7,TRBV12-3/TRBV12-4,.
TGTGCCACCAGCAGAGCGTTGGGACATCTGAACCAGCCCCAGCATTTT,CATSRALGHLNQPQHF,.,TRBJ1-5,TRBV15,.
TGCGCCAGCAGCTTGGGGGCCATCAACTACGAGCAGTACTTC,CASSLGAINYEQYF,.,TRBJ2-7,TRBV5-1,once
TGTGCCAGCAGCCCGTGGACAGTTACTACCCCAGGAACCCAGTACTTC,CASSPWTVTTPGTQYF,.,TRBJ2-5,TRBV14,few
TGTGCCAGCAGCTTGGATTACAGGGAGGGCATTCAGTACTTC,CASSLDYREGIQYF,.,TRBJ2-4,TRBV5-4,.
TGCGCCAGCAGCCAAGCCCTAGAGGGGCCCGGGGAGCTGTTTTTT,CASSQALEGPGELFF,.,TRBJ2-2,TRBV4-3,.
TGTGCCTGGACAGGCTCTGGAAACACCATATATTTT,CAWTGSGNTIYF,.,TRBJ1-3,TRBV30,.
TGTGCCAGCAGCTTAACGAGTCAGGTTGGGGGCTACACCTTC,CASSLTSQVGGYTF,.,TRBJ1-2,TRBV7-3,.
TGCAGTGCCATTACTAGCGGGGGGACCGGGGAGCTGTTTTTT,CSAITSGGTGELFF,TRBD2,TRBJ2-2,TRBV20-1,.
TGCAGTGCTATTGCTAGCGGGAGGTCGGATACGCAGTATTTT,CSAIASGRSDTQYF,TRBD2,TRBJ2-3,TRBV20-1,.
TGTGCCTGGGCCGGGACGATGACGGAAAAACTGTTTTTT,CAWAGTMTEKLFF,.,TRBJ1-4,TRBV30,.
TGTGCCAGCAGCCAAGAGTCGAATACGCAGTATTTT,CASSQESNTQYF,.,TRBJ2-3,TRBV4-2,.
TGCAGTGCTAGGGGCGGCGGGGGGGCTCCTGAGCAGTTCTTC,CSARGGGGAPEQFF,TRBD2,TRBJ2-1,TRBV20-1,.
TGTGCCTGGCTCCACGGTTCAGATACGCAGTATTTT,CAWLHGSDTQYF,.,TRBJ2-3,TRBV30,.
TGCAGTGCTACGACGCCGAATAATGCGGGGGTGGGTCAGCCCCAGCATTTT,CSATTPNNAGVGQPQHF,.,TRBJ1-5,TRBV20-1,.
TGTGCCAGCAGAACCTCGGGTCGAGAGAACACTGAAGCTTTCTTT,CASRTSGRENTEAFF,.,TRBJ1-1,TRBV12-3/TRBV12-4,.
TGTGCCAGCACTCCCCGGGACAGGAACACTGAAGCTTTCTTT,CASTPRDRNTEAFF,TRBD1,TRBJ1-1,TRBV2,.
TGTGCCAGCTCACCAGGGGATCAGCCCCAGCATTTT,CASSPGDQPQHF,.,TRBJ1-5,TRBV18,.
TGCAGTGCTAGTACGGGGACCGGGGCCAACGTCCTGACTTTC,CSASTGTGANVLTF,.,TRBJ2-6,TRBV20-1,.
TGTGCCAGCAGCGTAGCTTTTAGCGCGAGAACCAATGAGCAGTTCTTC,CASSVAFSARTNEQFF,.,TRBJ2-1,TRBV9,.
TGCAGTGCTAAGACTAGCGGGGCCAGCTCCTACAATGAGCAGTTCTTC,CSAKTSGASSYNEQFF,TRBD2,TRBJ2-1,TRBV20-1,.
TGTGCCAGCAGCGCTGGTGGGGGGGCCTACGAGCAGTACTTC,CASSAGGGAYEQYF,TRBD2,TRBJ2-7,TRBV7-9,.